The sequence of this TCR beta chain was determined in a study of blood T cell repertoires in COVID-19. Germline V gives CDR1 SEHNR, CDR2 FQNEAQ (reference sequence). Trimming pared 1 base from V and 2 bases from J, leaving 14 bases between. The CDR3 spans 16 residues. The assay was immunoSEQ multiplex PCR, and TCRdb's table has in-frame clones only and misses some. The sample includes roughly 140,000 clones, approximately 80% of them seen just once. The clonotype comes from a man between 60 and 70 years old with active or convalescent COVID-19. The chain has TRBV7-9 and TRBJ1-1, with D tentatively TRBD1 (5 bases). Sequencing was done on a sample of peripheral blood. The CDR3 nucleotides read TGTGCCAGCAGCTTAGTGGCGGTTGGGGCCAACACTGAAGCTTTCTTT. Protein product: CASSLVAVGANTEAFF.